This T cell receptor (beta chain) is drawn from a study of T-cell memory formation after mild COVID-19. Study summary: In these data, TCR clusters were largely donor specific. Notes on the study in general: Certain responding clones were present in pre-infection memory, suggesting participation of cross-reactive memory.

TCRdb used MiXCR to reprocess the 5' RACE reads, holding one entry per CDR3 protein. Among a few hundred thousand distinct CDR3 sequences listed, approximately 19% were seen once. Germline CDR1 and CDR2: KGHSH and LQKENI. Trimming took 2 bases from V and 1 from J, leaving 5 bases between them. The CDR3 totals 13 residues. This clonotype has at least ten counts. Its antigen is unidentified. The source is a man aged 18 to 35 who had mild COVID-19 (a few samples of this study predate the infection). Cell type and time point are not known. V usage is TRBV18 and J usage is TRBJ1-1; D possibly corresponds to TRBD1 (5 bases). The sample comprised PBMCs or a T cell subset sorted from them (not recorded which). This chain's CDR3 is CASSPGANTEAFF. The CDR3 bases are TGTGCCAGCTCACCAGGGGCGAACACTGAAGCTTTCTTT.